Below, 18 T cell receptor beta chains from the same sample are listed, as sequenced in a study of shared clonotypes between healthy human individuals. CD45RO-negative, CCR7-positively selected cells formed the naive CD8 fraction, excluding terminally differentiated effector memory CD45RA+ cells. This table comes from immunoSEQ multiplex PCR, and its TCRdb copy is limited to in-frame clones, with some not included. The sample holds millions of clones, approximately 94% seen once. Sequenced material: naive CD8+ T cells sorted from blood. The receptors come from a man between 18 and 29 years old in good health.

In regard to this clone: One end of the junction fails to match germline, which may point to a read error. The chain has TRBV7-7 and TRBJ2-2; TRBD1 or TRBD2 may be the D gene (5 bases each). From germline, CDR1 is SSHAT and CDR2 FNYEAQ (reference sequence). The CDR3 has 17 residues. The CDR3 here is CASSPQIGTARSGELFF. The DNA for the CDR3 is TGTGCTAGCAGCCCCCAAATAGGGACGGCCCGCTCCGGGGAGCTGTTTTTT.

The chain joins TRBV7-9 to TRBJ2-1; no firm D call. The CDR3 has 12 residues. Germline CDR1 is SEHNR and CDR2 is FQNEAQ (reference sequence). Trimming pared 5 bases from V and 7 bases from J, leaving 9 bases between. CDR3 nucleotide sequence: TGTGCCAGCAGCACGATGAGGAATGAGCAGTTCTTC. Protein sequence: CASSTMRNEQFF.

In nucleotides, the CDR3 is TGTGCCAGCAGCTGGACTTTGGGCGAGCAGTACTTC. This translates into CASSWTLGEQYF. The chain joins TRBV5-4 to TRBJ2-7, with D possibly being TRBD2 (5 bases). The CDR3 contains 12 residues. CDR1 is SGHNT and CDR2 is YYREEE in the germline V gene (reference sequence). V lost 3 bases to trimming and J lost 6 bases, with 10 bases between them.

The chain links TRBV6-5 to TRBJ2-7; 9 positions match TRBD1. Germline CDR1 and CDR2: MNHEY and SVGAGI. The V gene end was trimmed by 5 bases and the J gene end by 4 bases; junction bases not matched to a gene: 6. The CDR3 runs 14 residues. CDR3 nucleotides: TGTGCCAGCAGTCTTGGGACAGGGTGGTACGAGCAGTACTTC. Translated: CASSLGTGWYEQYF.

The CDR3 loop is CASSFDSGRGRDEQYF. CDR3 DNA sequence: TGCGCCAGCAGCTTCGACTCAGGGAGGGGCAGGGACGAGCAGTACTTC. This chain links TRBV5-1 with TRBJ2-7, with 7 bases identical to TRBD2. V shed 2 bases, J shed 5 bases, and the junction held 13 bases outside the gene matches. The germline V gene encodes CDR1 SGHRS and CDR2 YFSETQ. This CDR3 comprises 16 residues.

The CDR3 bases are TGTGCCAGCAGTCTCCGGACCACTTACACCGGGGAGCTGTTTTTT. The encoded protein is CASSLRTTYTGELFF. The V call is TRBV28, the J call TRBJ2-2, with D hard to call. Trimming pared 5 bases from V and 3 bases from J, leaving 13 bases between. The length of the CDR3 is 15 residues. CDR1 is MDHEN, CDR2 SYDVKM, per germline.

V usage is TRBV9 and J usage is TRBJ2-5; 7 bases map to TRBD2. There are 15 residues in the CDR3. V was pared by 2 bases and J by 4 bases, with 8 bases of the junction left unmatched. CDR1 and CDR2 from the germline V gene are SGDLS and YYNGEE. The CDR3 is CASSVDSGGGETQYF. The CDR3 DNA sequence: TGTGCCAGCAGCGTGGATTCGGGGGGAGGAGAGACCCAGTACTTC.

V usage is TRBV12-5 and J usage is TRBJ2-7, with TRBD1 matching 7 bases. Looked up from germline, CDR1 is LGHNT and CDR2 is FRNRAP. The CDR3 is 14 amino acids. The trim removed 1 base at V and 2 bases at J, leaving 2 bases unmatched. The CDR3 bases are TGTGCTAGTGGTTTGGGGGACAGTACCTACGAGCAGTACTTC. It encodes CASGLGDSTYEQYF.

The CDR3 sequence: CASSRENTGELFF. The CDR3, as DNA: TGTGCCAGCAGCCGAGAGAACACCGGGGAGCTGTTTTTT. The chain combines TRBV13 with TRBJ2-2; no firm D call. Trimming left V 5 bases short and J 1 base short, with 5 bases between. Germline lookup yields CDR1 PRHDT and CDR2 FYEKMQ (reference sequence). The CDR3 loop spans 13 amino acids.

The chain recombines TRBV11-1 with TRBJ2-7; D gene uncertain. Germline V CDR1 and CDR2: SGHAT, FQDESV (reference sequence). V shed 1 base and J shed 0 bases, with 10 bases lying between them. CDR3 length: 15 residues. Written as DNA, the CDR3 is TGTGCCAGCAGCTTAGACAGCCGGACCTCCTACGAGCAGTACTTC. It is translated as CASSLDSRTSYEQYF.

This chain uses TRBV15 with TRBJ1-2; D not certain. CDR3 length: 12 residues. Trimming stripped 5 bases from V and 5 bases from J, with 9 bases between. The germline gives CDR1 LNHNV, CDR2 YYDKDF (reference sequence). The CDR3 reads CATSEGGYGYTF. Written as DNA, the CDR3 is TGTGCCACCAGCGAGGGAGGATATGGCTACACCTTC.

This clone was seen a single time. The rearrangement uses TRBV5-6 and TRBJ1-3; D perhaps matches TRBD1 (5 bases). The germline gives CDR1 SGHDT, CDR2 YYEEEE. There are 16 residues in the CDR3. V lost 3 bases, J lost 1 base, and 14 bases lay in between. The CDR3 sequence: CASSSPQTVSGNTIYF. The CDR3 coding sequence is TGTGCCAGCAGCTCGCCCCAGACAGTTTCTGGAAACACCATATATTTT.

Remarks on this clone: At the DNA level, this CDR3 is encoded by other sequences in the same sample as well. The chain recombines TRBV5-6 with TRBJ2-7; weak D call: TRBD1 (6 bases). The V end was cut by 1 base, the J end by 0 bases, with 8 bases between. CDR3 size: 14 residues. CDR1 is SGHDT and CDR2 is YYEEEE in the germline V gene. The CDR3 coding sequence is TGTGCCAGCAGCTTGCAGGGGAGCTCCTACGAGCAGTACTTC. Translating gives CASSLQGSSYEQYF.

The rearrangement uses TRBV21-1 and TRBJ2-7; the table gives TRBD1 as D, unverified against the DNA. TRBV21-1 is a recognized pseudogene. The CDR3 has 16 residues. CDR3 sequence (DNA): TGTGCCAGCAGCAAAAGGGTGGCAGGGGGTAGGTACGAGCAGTACTTC. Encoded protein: CASSKRVAGGRYEQYF.

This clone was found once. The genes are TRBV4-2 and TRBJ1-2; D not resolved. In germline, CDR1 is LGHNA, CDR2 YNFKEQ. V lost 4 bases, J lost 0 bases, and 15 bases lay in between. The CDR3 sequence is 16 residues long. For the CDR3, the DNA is TGTGCCAGCAGCCTCTCAGTAGTGGGTGCTAACTATGGCTACACCTTC. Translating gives CASSLSVVGANYGYTF.

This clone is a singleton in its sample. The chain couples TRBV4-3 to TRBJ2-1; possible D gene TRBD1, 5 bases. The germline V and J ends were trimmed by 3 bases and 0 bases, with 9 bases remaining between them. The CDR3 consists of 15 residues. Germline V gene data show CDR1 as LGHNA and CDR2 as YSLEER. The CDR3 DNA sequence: TGCGCCAGCAGCCAGACAGTCCACTCCTACAATGAGCAGTTCTTC. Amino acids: CASSQTVHSYNEQFF.

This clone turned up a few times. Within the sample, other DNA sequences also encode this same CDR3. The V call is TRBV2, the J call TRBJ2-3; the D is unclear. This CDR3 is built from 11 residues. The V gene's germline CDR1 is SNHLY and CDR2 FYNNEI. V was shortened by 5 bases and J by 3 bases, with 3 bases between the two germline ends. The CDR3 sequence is CASSSTDTQYF. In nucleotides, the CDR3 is TGTGCCAGCAGTTCGACAGATACGCAGTATTTT.

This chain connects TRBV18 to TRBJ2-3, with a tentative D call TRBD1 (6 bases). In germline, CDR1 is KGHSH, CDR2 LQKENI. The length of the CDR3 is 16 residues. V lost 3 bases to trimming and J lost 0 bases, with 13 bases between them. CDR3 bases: TGTGCCAGCTCACCTCGGACAGCCACTAGCACAGATACGCAGTATTTT. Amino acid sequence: CASSPRTATSTDTQYF.